This is a list of T cell receptor beta chains from one sample in a study of shared clonotypes between healthy human individuals. The protocol was immunoSEQ multiplex PCR, while the TCRdb copy is restricted to in-frame clones and leaves out a portion. There are some 1,600,000 clones in the sample; 98% occur only once, and about 0.45% lies in the top ten. What was sequenced was naive CD4+ T cells sorted from blood. These TCRs come from a man aged 30 to 39 in good health. Each CDR3 is given with its conserved first and last residue. A D gene is named only where the DNA matches it firmly. A clone size is listed for some rows: how often the clone was seen (once, few, many), or a class if it is expanded.

J gene | clone size | D gene | V gene | CDR3 protein | CDR3 DNA
TRBJ2-7 | . | TRBD1 | TRBV18 | CASSPRRTGRIDLGEQYF | TGTGCCAGCTCACCAAGGAGGACAGGCCGCATTGATTTAGGCGAGCAGTACTTC
TRBJ1-2 | . | TRBD1 | TRBV28 | CASSSSGQYYGYTF | TGTGCCAGCAGTTCGTCGGGACAGTACTATGGCTACACCTTC
TRBJ2-7 | . | . | TRBV7-9 | CASSKTTRGHEQYF | TGTGCCAGCAGCAAGACGACTAGGGGACACGAGCAGTACTTC
TRBJ2-2 | few | . | TRBV27 | CASSLSLGTGELFF | TGTGCCAGCAGTTTATCGTTGGGCACCGGGGAGCTGTTTTTT
TRBJ2-1 | . | TRBD1 | TRBV5-5 | CASSWGPGGWYNEQFF | TGTGCCAGCAGCTGGGGGCCAGGGGGCTGGTACAATGAGCAGTTCTTC
TRBJ2-5 | . | TRBD2 | TRBV10-3 | CAIGGEETQYF | TGTGCCATCGGGGGGGAAGAGACCCAGTACTTC
TRBJ2-6 | . | . | TRBV6-1 | CASSGSSSGANVLTF | TGTGCCAGCAGTGGGTCTAGCTCTGGGGCCAACGTCCTGACTTTC
TRBJ2-5 | once | TRBD2 | TRBV11-2 | CASSTRTSGETQYF | TGTGCCAGCAGCACTAGGACTAGCGGAGAGACCCAGTACTTC
TRBJ1-1 | . | . | TRBV28 | CASSPGDWNTEAFF | TGTGCCAGCAGTCCTGGGGATTGGAACACTGAAGCTTTCTTT
TRBJ2-2 | . | . | TRBV30 | CAWSVEDYSNTGELFF | TGTGCCTGGAGTGTAGAGGACTACTCGAACACCGGGGAGCTGTTTTTT
TRBJ2-3 | . | . | TRBV4-3 | CASSRNSRAEGTDTQYF | TGCGCCAGCAGCCGTAATAGTCGAGCGGAGGGCACAGATACGCAGTATTTT
TRBJ1-1 | . | . | TRBV29-1 | CSVAPFMNTEAFF | TGCAGCGTTGCACCGTTTATGAACACTGAAGCTTTCTTT